The entry below gives a single T cell receptor beta chain sequence along with its context. Its antigen remains unidentified. This sample was taken from a study of cytomegalovirus exposure and HLA in healthy donors. This cohort consisted of healthy bone marrow donors. Use of 60 Vbeta and 13 Jbeta primers characterized the PCR. The data were produced by immunoSEQ multiplex PCR, yet TCRdb's version contains in-frame clones alone and is incomplete. In the table there are 120,000 or so clones, around four fifths of which are singletons. The study, taken as a whole, reports: Usually a TCR sequence was rare, but some public TCRs were found in many donors. TCR beta V- and J-gene trimming was later associated with a missense DCLRE1C variant. Differences between HLA loci emerged in a later analysis of TCR association rates, with DRB1 most and HLA-C fewest.

CDR3 length: 15 residues. V lost 0 bases and J 4 bases, leaving 10 bases between the germline ends. The germline CDR1 and CDR2 sequences are SGDLS and YYNGEE. The clonotype was recovered from a man between 18 and 29 years old in good health and CMV-seropositive. This chain joins TRBV9 and TRBJ1-4; D is uncertain. Sequencing was done on a sample of PBMCs. In DNA, the CDR3 is TGTGCCAGCAGCGTAGGTGAACTGAGTAATGAAAAACTGTTTTTT. Amino acids: CASSVGELSNEKLFF.